The sequence of this TCR beta chain was determined in a study of T cells in Graves' hyperthyroidism and ophthalmopathy. Per germline, CDR1 SGHNT and CDR2 YYREEE (reference sequence). Trimming took 8 bases from V and 4 from J, leaving 9 bases between them. The CDR3 runs 12 residues. The source material, RNA transcripts, was used to amplify TCR beta CDR3 regions. Primed by the HTBI set, a first-round RT-PCR was run on the TCR CDR3. Each CDR3 protein gets one entry after TCRdb re-called the multiplex PCR reads with MiXCR. The sample includes hundreds of thousands of distinct CDR3 sequences, more than 13% of them seen just once. This clonotype was detected many times.

The chain carries TRBV5-4 and TRBJ2-2; the D gene is possibly TRBD2 (5 bases). This sequence was found in a man in his fifties with Graves' ophthalmopathy. The sequenced sample consisted of blood. CDR3 DNA sequence: TGTGCCAGTAGCGTAAGCACCGGGGAGCTGTTTTTT. This translates into CASSVSTGELFF.